Included here is one T cell receptor beta chain sequence, with context. Its antigen is unknown. This sample is drawn from a study of shared clonotypes between healthy human individuals. The ends were cut back, 6 bases at V and 7 bases at J, with 19 bases in the middle. The CDR3 extends over 14 amino acids. Germline V lookup: CDR1 SGHTA, CDR2 FQGNSA. Study-wide results and caveats: Between several donors, naive CD4 clonotypes were shared at a level of roughly 5.5%. Tissue TCR repertoires likely differ from these blood-only repertoires.

The naive CD8 population came from CD45RO-negative cells selected for CCR7, without terminally differentiated effector memory CD45RA+ cells. Genomic DNA (from each subset) was split evenly across several immunoSEQ plates. Each sorted subset replicate got 200 ng genomic DNA, 25,000 to 35,000 genomes. Method: immunoSEQ multiplex PCR; TCRdb's copy keeps in-frame clones and lacks some. The sample shows 2 million to 2.5 million clones, about 93% of them seen only once. V usage is TRBV7-2 and J usage is TRBJ2-7; D not resolved. This receptor was taken from a man in his late teens or twenties in good health. Some clones in this sample may be carry-over from other donors' samples. The sequenced material came from naive CD8+ T cells from PBMCs. The CDR3: CASRGELGVDEQYF. The CDR3 DNA reads as TGTGCCAGCAGGGGCGAATTAGGAGTGGATGAGCAGTACTTC. The complete variable domain, with remaining parts taken from reference TRBV7-2 and TRBJ2-7, reads GAGVSQSPSNKVTEKGKDVELRCDPISGHTALYWYRQSLGQGLEFLIYFQGNSAPDKSGLPSDRFSAERTGGSVSTLTIQRTQQEDSAVYLCASRGELGVDEQYFGPGTRLTVT.